The 28 T cell receptor beta chains presented below share a single source sample, sequenced in a study of blood T cell repertoires in COVID-19. The method was immunoSEQ multiplex PCR; TCRdb's version includes in-frame clones alone and lacks a portion of them. The table has fewer than 250,000 clones, more than 75% seen once. The specimen was peripheral blood. The receptor source for this set is a woman between 40 and 55 years old with acute or convalescent COVID-19.

This rearrangement joins TRBV5-5 to TRBJ1-2; 7 nucleotides line up with TRBD1. Germline V gene lookup returns CDR1 SGHKS and CDR2 YYEKEE (reference sequence). J lost 4 bases, V lost 4 bases, and 10 bases had no gene match. The CDR3 loop spans 15 amino acids. CDR3 sequence (DNA): TGTGCCAGCAGCCCCGGTGGGACAGCCACCTATGGCTACACCTTC. This gives the protein CASSPGGTATYGYTF.

This chain uses TRBV15 with TRBJ2-3; TRBD1 might be the D (5 bases). CDR1 and CDR2 (germline): LNHNV, YYDKDF (reference sequence). The CDR3 covers 15 residues. V gave up 1 base and J gave up 1 base, with 9 bases separating them. The CDR3 loop is CATSRGGAGTDTQYF. The DNA of the CDR3 is TGTGCCACCAGCAGAGGGGGCGCGGGCACAGATACGCAGTATTTT.

The chain has TRBV10-3 and TRBJ1-2, with D possibly matching TRBD1 (6 bases). The CDR3 loop spans 14 amino acids. Germline V gene sequence: CDR1 ENHRY, CDR2 SYGVKD. Trimming took 0 bases from V and 8 from J, leaving 13 bases between them. CDR3 DNA: TGTGCCATCAGTGAGTCGGGACAAGTGAAAGGCTACACCTTC. Amino acids: CAISESGQVKGYTF.

The chain has TRBV10-3 and TRBJ1-1, with D perhaps TRBD1 (6 bases). V was trimmed by 0 bases and J by 1 base, leaving 6 bases between them. The CDR3 runs 14 residues. Germline V CDR1 and CDR2: ENHRY, SYGVKD. The CDR3 nucleotides are TGTGCCATCAGTGAGTCACAGGGGAACACTGAAGCTTTCTTT. It codes for CAISESQGNTEAFF.

This chain joins TRBV5-4 and TRBJ2-5, with 9 bases aligning to TRBD2. The V gene's germline CDR1 is SGHNT and CDR2 YYREEE (reference sequence). The ends lost 3 bases at V and 5 bases at J; junction bases unmatched: 11. This CDR3 is built from 16 residues. This CDR3 reads CASSSGDAGLAETQYF. The DNA for the CDR3 is TGTGCCAGCAGCTCCGGCGACGCTGGACTAGCGGAGACCCAGTACTTC.

This rearrangement joins TRBV19 to TRBJ1-1; a possible D gene is TRBD1 (6 bases). Trimming stripped 5 bases from V and 1 base from J, with 11 bases between. The germline CDR1 and CDR2 sequences are LNHDA and SQIVND (reference sequence). The CDR3 is made up of 14 amino acids. DNA for the CDR3: TGTGCCAGTAGTCCCTTGGGACAGAACACTGAAGCTTTCTTT. Its protein product is CASSPLGQNTEAFF. Based on the CDR3 plus reference TRBV19 and TRBJ1-1, the full variable domain is DGGITQSPKYLFRKEGQNVTLSCEQNLNHDAMYWYRQDPGQGLRLIYYSQIVNDFQKGDIAEGYSVSREKKESFPLTVTSAQKNPTAFYLCASSPLGQNTEAFFGQGTRLTVV.

This chain joins TRBV24-1 and TRBJ1-5, with 9 bases lining up with TRBD1. Trimming cost V 4 bases and J 6 bases; bases outside gene matches: 9. The CDR3 runs to 16 residues. Per the germline V gene, CDR1 is KGHDR and CDR2 is SFDVKD. The CDR3 DNA reads as TGTGCCACCAGTGACCCAACAGGGGGCGAGGGTCAGCCCCAGCATTTT. Translating gives CATSDPTGGEGQPQHF.

The chain carries TRBV30 and TRBJ2-7; a possible D gene is TRBD2 (6 bases). The CDR3 length is 13 residues. Deletions cut 0 bases from V and 6 bases from J, with 12 bases between. Germline V lookup: CDR1 GTSNPN, CDR2 SVGIG (reference sequence). CDR3 sequence reads: CAWSVWQEGEQYF. In DNA, the CDR3 is TGTGCCTGGAGTGTCTGGCAGGAGGGCGAGCAGTACTTC.

V and J are TRBV18 and TRBJ1-2; D call uncertain. The CDR3 contains 14 residues. The germline CDR1 and CDR2 sequences are KGHSH and LQKENI. Trimming removed 3 bases from V and 6 bases from J, with 14 bases in between. CDR3 residues: CASSPERSGDGYTF. The CDR3 bases are TGTGCCAGCTCACCTGAGCGAAGCGGTGATGGCTACACCTTC.

In nucleotides, the CDR3 is TGTGCCAGCAGTTACTCGGGGCAGATGTATCTCCTAGACAATGAGCAGTTCTTC. Protein: CASSYSGQMYLLDNEQFF. The chain employs TRBV6-2 or TRBV6-3 and TRBJ2-1, with D possibly being TRBD1 (5 bases). Germline assignment: CDR1 MNHEY and CDR2 SVGEGT. V lost 0 bases and J 5 bases, leaving 20 bases between the germline ends. The CDR3 runs 18 residues.

Points on this clone: One base away lies a much larger clone, so this may be a sequencing read error. The sample holds other DNA sequences that translate to the same CDR3. The J gene is TRBJ2-3, the V gene TRBV7-2; D is undetermined. From germline, CDR1 is SGHTA and CDR2 FQGNSA. V was trimmed by 2 bases and J by 3 bases, leaving 3 bases between them. The CDR3 consists of 12 residues. The CDR3, as DNA: TGTGCCAGCAGCTTACTAACAGATACGCAGTATTTT. It codes for CASSLLTDTQYF.

V and J are TRBV29-1 and TRBJ2-2, with D possibly TRBD1 on 6 matching bases. CDR3 length: 15 residues. The V and J ends lost 0 bases and 3 bases respectively, with 11 bases between them. The germline CDR1 and CDR2 sequences are SQVTM and ANQGSEA. The CDR3 bases are TGCAGCGTTGAAGACGGCAGGGGTGACACCGGGGAGCTGTTTTTT. Translating it yields CSVEDGRGDTGELFF.

This clone showed up just once. This chain joins TRBV6-2 or TRBV6-3 and TRBJ2-1, with D perhaps TRBD2 (5 bases). CDR3 length: 14 residues. V gave up 2 bases and J gave up 4 bases, with 9 bases separating them. In germline, CDR1 is MNHEY, CDR2 SVGEGT. CDR3 sequence reads: CASSYEGYYNEQFF. CDR3 DNA: TGTGCCAGCAGTTACGAGGGATATTACAATGAGCAGTTCTTC.

In nucleotides, the CDR3 is TGTGCCAGCAGCTTTCTATCCAAGTACACTGAAGCTTTCTTT. Protein sequence: CASSFLSKYTEAFF. The V call is TRBV11-2, the J call TRBJ1-1; no firm D call. The CDR3 sequence is 14 residues long. The germline gives CDR1 SGHAT, CDR2 FQNNGV. V lost 3 bases and J 3 bases, leaving 11 bases between the germline ends.

This sequence joins TRBV9 and TRBJ2-7; 7 nucleotides match TRBD1. Germline CDR1 SGDLS, CDR2 YYNGEE. This CDR3 has 15 amino acids. After removal of 4 bases from V and 3 bases from J, the junction contained 10 bases not matched to a gene. In DNA form, the CDR3 reads TGTGCCAGCAGCATGAGGACAGGACCAGGCTACGAGCAGTACTTC. Translating gives CASSMRTGPGYEQYF.

The count of this clone is one. The chain joins TRBV9 to TRBJ1-2; tentative D call: TRBD1 (5 bases). The CDR3 length is 14 residues. V lost 10 bases to trimming and J lost 2 bases, with 18 bases between them. Germline V CDR1 and CDR2: SGDLS, YYNGEE. The CDR3 bases are TGTGCCTCAACGCGGGGGGTAACCAACTATGGCTACACCTTC. Amino acids: CASTRGVTNYGYTF.

J is TRBJ2-3 and V is TRBV29-1; maybe TRBD2 (6 bases). The CDR3 length is 13 residues. The ends were cut back, 7 bases at V and 1 base at J, with 12 bases in the middle. Germline loops: CDR1 SQVTM, CDR2 ANQGSEA. The chain's CDR3 is CSARGLGTDTQYF. In DNA, the CDR3 is TGCAGCGCTAGGGGACTGGGCACAGATACGCAGTATTTT.

The rearrangement uses TRBV5-8 and TRBJ1-5, with D hard to call. CDR1 SGHTS and CDR2 YDEGEE come from the germline V gene. V dropped 2 bases and J dropped 11 bases, with 23 bases sitting between them. The length of the CDR3 is 16 residues. The chain's CDR3 is CASSLGRPTLLGTQHF. CDR3 nucleotides: TGTGCCAGCAGCTTAGGGAGACCGACCCTCTTAGGGACCCAGCATTTT.

In regard to this clone: Other DNA variants within this sample encode the same CDR3. The chain combines TRBV6-5 with TRBJ1-2, with 12 bases identical to TRBD1. CDR1 MNHEY and CDR2 SVGAGI come from the germline V gene. This CDR3 comprises 14 residues. Germline trimming cut 6 bases from V and 4 bases from J; bases unmatched to any gene: 3. The CDR3 sequence is CASSRDRGPYGYTF. In DNA form, the CDR3 reads TGTGCCAGCAGCCGGGACAGGGGGCCCTATGGCTACACCTTC.

The gene calls are TRBV3-1 (or the pseudogene TRBV3-2) and TRBJ2-3; D call uncertain. CDR1 is LGHDT, CDR2 YNNKEL, per germline (reference sequence). The length of the CDR3 is 16 residues. Trimming took off 4 bases at V and 0 bases at J, with 14 bases between the two ends. This CDR3 reads CASSPVRGKSTDTQYF. CDR3 bases: TGTGCCAGCAGCCCGGTCCGCGGAAAGAGCACAGATACGCAGTATTTT.

With regard to this clone: Other nucleotide sequences in the sample specify the same CDR3. The chain joins TRBV18 to TRBJ1-2; TRBD1 matches at 10 bases. V was pared by 0 bases and J by 5 bases, with 0 bases of the junction left unmatched. Germline CDR1 reads KGHSH; CDR2 reads LQKENI. The length of the CDR3 is 14 residues. CDR3 bases: TGTGCCAGCTCACCACCGGGACAGGGGTATGGCTACACCTTC. Translation: CASSPPGQGYGYTF.

The gene calls are TRBV19 and TRBJ2-7; TRBD1 aligns across 9 bases. The germline gives CDR1 LNHDA, CDR2 SQIVND (reference sequence). The CDR3 totals 15 residues. The V segment lost 1 base and the J segment 4 bases; nucleotides outside the gene matches: 5. CDR3 in DNA: TGTGCCAGTAGTATAGTTCCGGGACAGGGATACGAGCAGTACTTC. Its translation is CASSIVPGQGYEQYF.

This chain joins TRBV12-3 or TRBV12-4 and TRBJ2-7, with 10 bases fitting TRBD2. This CDR3 spans 13 amino acids. Losses at the gene ends were 5 bases for V and 2 bases for J; bases not matched to a gene: 0. The CDR3 is CASSTSGAYEQYF. The CDR3 DNA is TGTGCCAGCAGTACTAGCGGGGCCTACGAGCAGTACTTC.

For the CDR3, the DNA is TGTGCCAGCAGCGTAGGGGTAGCGGGGGATAGCACAGATACGCAGTATTTT. Translation: CASSVGVAGDSTDTQYF. V gene TRBV9 combines with J gene TRBJ2-3; the match to TRBD2 covers 9 bases. V lost 0 bases and J lost 0; bases outside the gene matches: 5. The CDR3 is 17 residues long. Germline V lookup: CDR1 SGDLS, CDR2 YYNGEE.

The chain combines TRBV19 with TRBJ1-5, with a weak D call TRBD1 (5 bases). The CDR3 loop spans 16 amino acids. Deletions cut 3 bases from V and 4 bases from J, with 16 bases between. Per germline, CDR1 LNHDA and CDR2 SQIVND (reference sequence). CDR3 sequence (DNA): TGTGCCAGTAGTATGCCTCGGGGGACGGCGAATCAGCCCCAGCATTTT. This translates into CASSMPRGTANQPQHF.

In its sample, this clone was seen once. The chain carries TRBV5-6 and TRBJ1-1, with 7 positions matching TRBD1. Germline V lookup: CDR1 SGHDT, CDR2 YYEEEE. This CDR3 has 15 amino acids. The J segment lost 0 bases and the V segment lost 0 bases, leaving 2 bases of the junction unmatched. The CDR3 region has the DNA TGTGCCAGCAGCTTGGTGGGACAGATGAACACTGAAGCTTTCTTT. It is translated as CASSLVGQMNTEAFF.

The chain links TRBV6-5 to TRBJ2-3; 7 positions agree with TRBD1. With 2 bases clipped from V and 4 bases from J, the junction kept 3 bases outside the gene matches. CDR3 length: 14 residues. The V gene's germline CDR1 is MNHEY and CDR2 SVGAGI. CDR3 nucleotides: TGTGCCAGCAGTTACGACAGGGTTGCAGATACGCAGTATTTT. This sequence encodes CASSYDRVADTQYF.

This chain connects TRBV2 to TRBJ2-3; weak D call: TRBD2 (6 bases). From germline, CDR1 is SNHLY and CDR2 FYNNEI. CDR3 length: 14 residues. Trimming removed 10 bases from V and 2 bases from J, with 16 bases in between. The CDR3 spells CATSPGLHTDTQYF. Written as DNA, the CDR3 is TGTGCCACCTCGCCGGGACTTCACACAGATACGCAGTATTTT.